This T cell receptor beta chain was obtained from a study of cytomegalovirus exposure and HLA in healthy donors. For this clone: Its antigen is still unknown.

Germline V gives CDR1 MGHRA, CDR2 YSYEKL. Trimming shortened V by 4 bases and J by 4 bases, and 13 bases separated the two germline ends. The CDR3 loop spans 14 amino acids. Study conclusions and caveats: It was shown in a later analysis that HLA-associated TCR beta chains were more clonally expanded than other, equally common chains. Reportedly, fewer N-insertions than the approximately 700-donor mean appeared in an Asian-associated ancestry cluster in a later analysis. Some V segments could not be told apart, so they were left out, TRBV6-2 and TRBV6-3 among them.

PCR involved 60 Vbeta and 13 Jbeta primers. Authors' data handling: The authors later counted roughly 87 million unique TCR beta chains, roughly 11 million of them shared. The assay was immunoSEQ multiplex PCR, and TCRdb's table has in-frame clones only and misses some. V and J calls plus clone size are reproduced from that table; the DNA served to infer D and trimming. The profile shows fewer than 250,000 clones, more than 70% of them singletons. This sequence originates from a middle-aged woman in good health and CMV-seronegative. The rearrangement uses TRBV4-1 and TRBJ1-2, with D tentatively TRBD1 (5 bases). The sample was PBMCs. Written as DNA, the CDR3 is TGCGCCAGCAGCCCAACTCAGGACACCTATGGCTACACCTTC. This codes for CASSPTQDTYGYTF.